A single sample gave rise to the 22 T cell receptor beta chains below, sequenced in a study of cytomegalovirus exposure and HLA in healthy donors. Here immunoSEQ multiplex PCR was the method, and the copy in TCRdb shows in-frame clones only, minus some. The repertoire holds over 200,000 clones, over 70% seen once, with around 15% in the top ten. Sequences were obtained from PBMCs. The receptors stem from a woman in her twenties or thirties in good health and CMV-seropositive.

A single count supports this clone. In DNA, the CDR3 is TGCGCCAGCAGTGGTGATGCGGGGGGGACCGGGGAGCTGTTTTTT. Protein: CASSGDAGGTGELFF. This chain links TRBV4-1 with TRBJ2-2; the match to TRBD2 covers 9 bases. Trimming cost V 6 bases and J 5 bases; bases outside gene matches: 7. Germline CDR1 is MGHRA and CDR2 is YSYEKL. The CDR3 has 15 residues.

This chain uses TRBV9 with TRBJ2-3; 7 positions match TRBD2. Germline V lookup: CDR1 SGDLS, CDR2 YYNGEE. The V segment lost 4 bases and the J segment 7 bases; nucleotides outside the gene matches: 6. The CDR3 spans 13 residues. The CDR3 loop is CASSTVTSNTQYF. In DNA, the CDR3 is TGTGCCAGCAGCACGGTGACTAGCAATACGCAGTATTTT.

The chain links TRBV15 to TRBJ1-2, with D unclear. The CDR3 covers 15 residues. V lost 0 bases, J lost 2 bases, and 10 bases lay in between. CDR1 is LNHNV, CDR2 YYDKDF, per germline (reference sequence). The CDR3 DNA follows: TGTGCCACCAGCAGAGATCGAAGCGTAAACTATGGCTACACCTTC. Protein: CATSRDRSVNYGYTF. Complete variable domain (other parts from reference TRBV15 and TRBJ1-2): DAMVIQNPRYQVTQFGKPVTLSCSQTLNHNVMYWYQQKSSQAPKLLFHYYDKDFNNEADTPDNFQSRRPNTSFCFLDIRSPGLGDTAMYLCATSRDRSVNYGYTFGSGTRLTVV.

The V call is TRBV19, the J call TRBJ1-2, with D hard to call. CDR1 and CDR2 from the germline V gene are LNHDA and SQIVND (reference sequence). The CDR3 runs 13 residues. The ends were cut back, 2 bases at V and 8 bases at J, with 12 bases in the middle. Written as DNA, the CDR3 is TGTGCCAGTAGTATAAGGGTAATCCGGGGCTACACCTTC. Translation: CASSIRVIRGYTF. Based on the CDR3 plus reference TRBV19 and TRBJ1-2, the full variable domain is DGGITQSPKYLFRKEGQNVTLSCEQNLNHDAMYWYRQDPGQGLRLIYYSQIVNDFQKGDIAEGYSVSREKKESFPLTVTSAQKNPTAFYLCASSIRVIRGYTFGSGTRLTVV.

This chain links TRBV29-1 with TRBJ2-3; TRBD2 aligns across 9 bases. The germline CDR1 and CDR2 sequences are SQVTM and ANQGSEA. The CDR3 is 14 residues long. V lost 6 bases to trimming and J lost 5 bases; unmatched junction nucleotides: 9. In nucleotides, the CDR3 is TGCAGCGTGACGTTAGGCGGGAGGGAAGATACGCAGTATTTT. It codes for CSVTLGGREDTQYF.

The V and J genes are TRBV18 and TRBJ1-2; no clear D gene. The CDR3 is 14 amino acids. Germline CDR1 KGHSH, CDR2 LQKENI. Trimming removed 0 bases from V and 4 bases from J, with 9 bases in between. DNA for the CDR3: TGTGCCAGCTCACCACCGACCGTCCTCTATGGCTACACCTTC. Translating it yields CASSPPTVLYGYTF.

The V call is TRBV30, the J call TRBJ1-2; 12 bases agree with TRBD1. After removal of 0 bases from V and 7 bases from J, the junction contained 6 bases not matched to a gene. The CDR3 loop spans 15 amino acids. The germline V gene has CDR1 GTSNPN and CDR2 SVGIG (reference sequence). In DNA form, the CDR3 reads TGTGCCTGGAGTGTTCCGGGACAGGGGGCGGGTGGCTACACCTTC. It codes for CAWSVPGQGAGGYTF.

The chain employs TRBV5-8 and TRBJ2-5; 13 nucleotides agree with TRBD2. Germline V lookup: CDR1 SGHTS, CDR2 YDEGEE. This CDR3 comprises 16 residues. Unmatched junction bases numbered 4, after V lost 1 base and J lost 4 bases. CDR3 protein: CASSLWTSGSGETQYF. CDR3 sequence (DNA): TGTGCCAGCAGCTTGTGGACTAGCGGGAGTGGAGAGACCCAGTACTTC.

The chain uses TRBV13 and TRBJ1-1; D unclear. Germline V lookup: CDR1 PRHDT, CDR2 FYEKMQ (reference sequence). V lost 5 bases, J lost 5 bases, and 9 bases lay in between. CDR3 length: 12 residues. CDR3 nucleotides: TGTGCCAGCAGCGCCCCGTGGACTGAAGCTTTCTTT. This translates into CASSAPWTEAFF.

V usage is TRBV27 and J usage is TRBJ2-7; D not resolved. Germline loops: CDR1 MNHEY, CDR2 SMNVEV (reference sequence). This CDR3 is 13 amino acids long. Trimming removed 6 bases from V and 5 bases from J, with 14 bases in between. The CDR3: CASSRPTFDEQYF. DNA for the CDR3: TGTGCCAGCAGCCGCCCTACTTTCGACGAGCAGTACTTC.

In its sample, this clone was seen a few times. The chain couples TRBV6-6 to TRBJ2-7; D tentatively fits TRBD1 or TRBD2 (5 bases each). Trimming took off 4 bases at V and 0 bases at J, with 13 bases between the two ends. Germline CDR1 reads MNHNY; CDR2 reads SVGAGI (reference sequence). This CDR3 region has 15 residues. The CDR3 coding sequence is TGTGCCAGCAGTTCAGGGAGCCCCTACTCCTACGAGCAGTACTTC. It encodes CASSSGSPYSYEQYF.

V and J are TRBV6-1 and TRBJ1-1; possibly TRBD1 for D (5 bases). Between the trimmed V and J ends, which lost 6 bases and 9 bases, there was a span of 14 bases. This CDR3 has 12 residues. Looked up from germline, CDR1 is MNHNS and CDR2 is SASEGT. CDR3 DNA: TGTGCCAGCAGGCGGGAGGGGTCAAAAGCTTTCTTT. Encoded protein: CASRREGSKAFF.

This chain connects TRBV5-6 to TRBJ1-2; D is possibly TRBD1 (6 bases). V dropped 0 bases and J dropped 4 bases, with 13 bases sitting between them. CDR1 and CDR2 (germline): SGHDT, YYEEEE. The CDR3 runs to 15 residues. CDR3 region: CASSLATGHFYGYTF. The CDR3 DNA is TGTGCCAGCAGCTTGGCTACAGGGCACTTCTATGGCTACACCTTC. The full variable domain, with the rest looked up from reference TRBV5-6 and TRBJ1-2, is DAGVTQSPTHLIKTRGQQVTLRCSPKSGHDTVSWYQQALGQGPQFIFQYYEEEERQRGNFPDRFSGHQFPNYSSELNVNALLLGDSALYLCASSLATGHFYGYTFGSGTRLTVV.

The chain employs TRBV7-8 and TRBJ2-7; TRBD1 might be the D (5 bases). Per the germline V gene, CDR1 is SGHVS and CDR2 is FQNEAQ. This CDR3 region has 12 residues. V lost 4 bases, J lost 2 bases, and 6 bases lay in between. The CDR3: CASSSDTYEQYF. The CDR3 DNA is TGTGCCAGCAGCTCGGACACCTACGAGCAGTACTTC.

V is TRBV6-1 and J is TRBJ1-5; D unclear. The germline V gene encodes CDR1 MNHNS and CDR2 SASEGT. The CDR3 consists of 14 residues. The V end lost 2 bases, the J end lost 3 bases, and 8 bases lay between the germline ends. CDR3 in amino acids: CASSEWATNQPQHF. In DNA form, the CDR3 reads TGTGCCAGCAGTGAATGGGCAACCAATCAGCCCCAGCATTTT.

The chain joins TRBV29-1 to TRBJ1-2; the D gene is possibly TRBD1 (6 bases). Germline loops: CDR1 SQVTM, CDR2 ANQGSEA. The V end lost 5 bases, the J end lost 8 bases, and 21 bases lay between the germline ends. The CDR3 is made up of 14 amino acids. The CDR3 spells CSVFKGQGSRGYTF. Here the CDR3 DNA reads TGCAGCGTTTTTAAGGGGCAGGGGTCTCGGGGCTACACCTTC.

A few counts support this clone. This sequence joins TRBV25-1 and TRBJ2-7; D call uncertain. This CDR3 contains 14 residues. V was clipped by 10 bases and J by 1 base, with 17 bases between them. Germline loops: CDR1 MGHDK, CDR2 SYGVNS. The CDR3 coding sequence is TGTGCCACTTCTTCCGAGTCAGGTTCCTACGAGCAGTACTTC. Translated, it gives CATSSESGSYEQYF.

V is TRBV7-3 and J is TRBJ2-2; D is undetermined. Germline CDR1 and CDR2: SGHTA and FQGTGA. Trimming left V 2 bases short and J 3 bases short, with 13 bases between. CDR3 length equals 16 residues. CDR3 residues: CASSLGPWADTGELFF. The CDR3 nucleotides are TGTGCCAGCAGCTTAGGCCCCTGGGCGGACACCGGGGAGCTGTTTTTT.

The chain employs TRBV6-6 and TRBJ2-5, with no clear D. The germline CDR1 and CDR2 sequences are MNHNY and SVGAGI (reference sequence). The V end lost 2 bases, the J end lost 5 bases, and 3 bases lay between the germline ends. The CDR3 totals 11 residues. The CDR3 is CASSYRETQYF. The DNA for the CDR3 is TGTGCCAGCAGTTACCGGGAGACCCAGTACTTC.

The rearrangement links TRBV5-5 to TRBJ2-3, with D hard to call. The CDR3 is made up of 15 amino acids. V was cut by 4 bases and J by 1 base, with 13 bases left in between. CDR1 and CDR2 from the germline V gene are SGHKS and YYEKEE (reference sequence). The CDR3 coding sequence is TGTGCCAGCAGCCTAGGTTCGGTGGGCACAGATACGCAGTATTTT. This translates into CASSLGSVGTDTQYF.

This chain uses TRBV10-3 with TRBJ1-2; possible D gene TRBD1, 5 bases. From germline, CDR1 is ENHRY and CDR2 SYGVKD. This CDR3 comprises 12 residues. V lost 9 bases to trimming and J lost 8 bases, with 16 bases between them. CDR3 sequence reads: CAIKTAIEGYTF. The CDR3 region has the DNA TGTGCCATAAAGACAGCCATCGAGGGCTACACCTTC.

This clone was counted only a few times. CDR3 in DNA: TGCGCCAGCAGCTTCCCCTCGGGGGGGCGCGTCACCGGGGAGCTGTTTTTT. Protein: CASSFPSGGRVTGELFF. V is TRBV5-1 and J is TRBJ2-2; 8 nucleotides agree with TRBD2. The V segment lost 2 bases and the J segment 4 bases; nucleotides outside the gene matches: 10. The CDR3 has 17 amino acids. In germline, CDR1 is SGHRS, CDR2 YFSETQ.